The entry that follows covers one TCR beta chain sequence. Its specificity is unknown. The time point: newly diagnosed GD, antithyroid drugs for less than 3 months. With RNA extracted from PBMCs as input, the TCR library was made. This sample is drawn from a study of regulatory T cells in long-lasting Graves disease. Study-wide findings and caveats: Study was limited to peripheral blood, excluding thyroid tissue. Persistent Graves' patients showed a TCR diversity that was lower than that of newly diagnosed ones.

The CDR3 length is 14 residues. The germline CDR1 and CDR2 sequences are DFQATT and SNEGSKA (reference sequence). V trimming: 8 bases; J trimming: 4 bases; junction bases outside the gene matches: 7. Arm-PCR of CDR3 regions and iRepertoire HTBI primers were the basis on which TCR beta libraries were built. One entry per CDR3 protein results from TCRdb running MiXCR on the multiplex PCR reads. The sample includes about 320,000 distinct CDR3 sequences, 18% of them seen just once. V and J are TRBV20-1 and TRBJ2-5, with 13 bases that match TRBD2. The clonotype comes from a female donor with Graves disease. Sequenced here: peripheral blood mononuclear cells (PBMCs), sampled at new diagnosis, from a patient treated with antithyroid drugs. CDR3 sequence reads: CSLSTSGRLETQYF. CDR3 DNA sequence: TGCAGTCTTTCGACTAGCGGGAGGTTAGAGACCCAGTACTTC.